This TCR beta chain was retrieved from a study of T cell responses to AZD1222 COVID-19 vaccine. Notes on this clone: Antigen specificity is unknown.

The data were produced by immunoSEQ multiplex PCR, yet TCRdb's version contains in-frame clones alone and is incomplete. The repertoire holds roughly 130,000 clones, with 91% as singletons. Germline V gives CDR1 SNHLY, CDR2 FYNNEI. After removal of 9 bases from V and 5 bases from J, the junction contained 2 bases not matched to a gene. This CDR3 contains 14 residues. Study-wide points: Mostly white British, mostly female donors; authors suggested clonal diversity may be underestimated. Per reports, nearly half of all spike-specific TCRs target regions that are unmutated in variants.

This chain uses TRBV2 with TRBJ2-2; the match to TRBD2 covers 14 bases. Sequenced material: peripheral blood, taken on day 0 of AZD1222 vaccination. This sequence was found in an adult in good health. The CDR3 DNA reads TGTGCCAGAAGACTAGCGGGAGGGACCGGGGAGCTGTTTTTT. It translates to CARRLAGGTGELFF.